This TCR beta chain was captured in a study of patients and donors after allogeneic stem cell transplantation. TCRdb re-called the RT-PCR reads through MiXCR, storing one row per CDR3 protein. The profile shows approximately 220,000 distinct CDR3 sequences, 35% to 45% of them singletons. This clonotype was seen a handful of times. The germline CDR1 and CDR2 sequences are KGHDR and SFDVKD. V shed 4 bases and J shed 8 bases, with 10 bases lying between them. The CDR3 covers 12 residues. This sequence joins TRBV24-1 and TRBJ1-1; D not resolved. Sequenced sample: blood, either unsorted or a sorted T cell fraction (not recorded which). This TCR derives from a human donor who was either an allogeneic HSCT recipient or a stem cell or donor lymphocyte infusion donor (not recorded which). It is not recorded whose cells these are; they may come from a transplant donor. In nucleotides, the CDR3 is TGTGCCACCAGTGACCCCGGTGGCGAAGCTTTCTTT. Protein product: CATSDPGGEAFF.